A single sample is the source of the 14 T cell receptor beta chains below, sequenced in a study of shared clonotypes between healthy human individuals (TCRdb year 2020). Library method: the immunoSEQ multiplex PCR assay. TCRdb provides this immuneACCESS table in a form limited to in-frame rearrangements. Some clones are lacking; in checked studies, under half of them reflect an unresolved V gene, and why the rest are absent is not known. The sample records 2 million to 2.5 million clones, over 90% of which are singletons. 0.3% to 0.4% of the sample is held by the ten biggest clonotypes. Sequenced sample: naive CD4+ T cells from PBMCs. Interpreted using the paper, the cell subset or site label stands for: CD45RA+ positively selected. The receptor source for this set is a man aged 18 to 35 in good health. Some clones in this sample may be carry-over from other donors' samples.

This chain joins TRBV7-3 and TRBJ2-7, with TRBD1 matching 10 bases. The CDR3 has 14 amino acids. Per the germline V gene, CDR1 is SGHTA and CDR2 is FQGTGA. J gave up 3 bases and V 5 bases, and 4 bases lay outside the gene matches. The CDR3 sequence: CASSTGTGVYEQYF. CDR3 in DNA: TGTGCCAGCAGCACCGGGACAGGGGTCTACGAGCAGTACTTC.

The rearrangement links TRBV6-1 to TRBJ2-5, with 9 bases matching TRBD1. V was clipped by 6 bases and J by 3 bases; unmatched bases: 8. The length of the CDR3 is 15 residues. CDR1 and CDR2 (germline): MNHNS, SASEGT. The CDR3 region has the DNA TGTGCCAGCAGGTGGTTACAGGGGGCAGAAGAGACCCAGTACTTC. It yields the protein CASRWLQGAEETQYF.

The chain is built from TRBV7-2 and TRBJ2-7; TRBD2 might be the D (5 bases). V was trimmed by 4 bases and J by 0 bases, leaving 13 bases between them. The CDR3 sequence is 15 residues long. From germline, CDR1 is SGHTA and CDR2 FQGNSA. The CDR3 DNA sequence: TGTGCCAGCAGCTCCAGGACTGGAAGCTCCTACGAGCAGTACTTC. It translates to CASSSRTGSSYEQYF.

The CDR3 loop reads CASNRLAYFTNEQFF. The CDR3 nucleotides are TGTGCCAGCAACCGACTAGCCTACTTCACCAATGAGCAGTTCTTC. The V call is TRBV6-5, the J call TRBJ2-1; the match to TRBD2 covers 7 bases. CDR3 length equals 15 residues. Trimming cost V 7 bases and J 6 bases; bases outside gene matches: 12. Germline V gene lookup returns CDR1 MNHEY and CDR2 SVGAGI.

This sequence joins TRBV9 and TRBJ2-2, with TRBD1 matching 9 bases. The CDR3 extends over 20 amino acids. Germline CDR1 reads SGDLS; CDR2 reads YYNGEE. V was pared by 4 bases and J by 3 bases, with 19 bases of the junction left unmatched. The CDR3 loop is CASSPHPLSGTGTYTGELFF. The CDR3 region has the DNA TGTGCCAGCAGCCCCCACCCTCTCTCGGGGACAGGGACATACACCGGGGAGCTGTTTTTT.

This chain joins TRBV27 and TRBJ1-1; D uncertain. This CDR3 contains 13 residues. Germline CDR1 is MNHEY and CDR2 is SMNVEV (reference sequence). With 2 bases removed from V and 7 bases from J, the gap between germline ends came to 11 bases. CDR3 loop: CASSLRGGNEAFF. The CDR3 bases are TGTGCCAGCAGTTTAAGAGGAGGGAATGAAGCTTTCTTT.

A note on this clone: The identical CDR3 is also encoded by other nucleotide sequences in the sample. The chain joins TRBV27 to TRBJ2-3; a possible D gene is TRBD2 (6 bases). The CDR3 length is 15 residues. Germline CDR1 and CDR2: MNHEY and SMNVEV (reference sequence). The V and J ends lost 0 bases and 0 bases respectively, with 7 bases between them. This CDR3 is CASSLSGGSTDTQYF. The CDR3 DNA reads as TGTGCCAGCAGTTTATCGGGAGGAAGCACAGATACGCAGTATTTT.

The sample holds a few counts of this clone. Other DNA variants within this sample encode the same CDR3. The V call is TRBV9, the J call TRBJ1-1; D unclear. The CDR3 has 14 amino acids. Trimming pared 2 bases from V and 3 bases from J, leaving 11 bases between. Germline loops: CDR1 SGDLS, CDR2 YYNGEE. Here the CDR3 reads CASSVGPRDTEAFF. The CDR3 nucleotides read TGTGCCAGCAGCGTCGGTCCCCGGGACACTGAAGCTTTCTTT.

This chain uses TRBV2 with TRBJ2-1, with TRBD1 identical over 8 bases. CDR1 and CDR2 from the germline V gene are SNHLY and FYNNEI. The V and J ends lost 6 bases and 3 bases, in that order; junction bases with no gene match: 4. There are 14 residues in the CDR3. CDR3 in DNA: TGTGCCAGCAGCGGACAGGGAGACTACAATGAGCAGTTCTTC. Protein sequence: CASSGQGDYNEQFF. The variable domain in full, with the rest retrieved from reference TRBV2 and TRBJ2-1, is EPEVTQTPSHQVTQMGQEVILRCVPISNHLYFYWYRQILGQKVEFLVSFYNNEISEKSEIFDDQFSVERPDGSNFTLKIRSTKLEDSAMYFCASSGQGDYNEQFFGPGTRLTVL.

The genes are TRBV4-1 and TRBJ2-1; D is unclear. The V gene's germline CDR1 is MGHRA and CDR2 YSYEKL. Trimming removed 4 bases at V and 1 base at J, with 14 bases between. The CDR3 extends over 16 amino acids. The CDR3 bases are TGCGCCAGCAGCCCAGCGCAGACCCCTTCCTACAATGAGCAGTTCTTC. Its translation is CASSPAQTPSYNEQFF.

The genes are TRBV11-2 and TRBJ2-2, with D hard to call. V was pared by 1 base and J by 5 bases, with 8 bases between. Germline-derived CDR1 and CDR2 are SGHAT and FQNNGV. This CDR3 contains 14 residues. CDR3 region: CASSLAVLTGELFF. The DNA of the CDR3 is TGTGCCAGCAGCTTAGCGGTCCTTACCGGGGAGCTGTTTTTT.

This chain's CDR3 is CASSLERGGTQETQYF. CDR3 in DNA: TGTGCCAGCAGCTTGGAGAGAGGGGGTACCCAAGAGACCCAGTACTTC. V gene TRBV5-8 combines with J gene TRBJ2-5; D perhaps matches TRBD1 (6 bases). Germline V gives CDR1 SGHTS, CDR2 YDEGEE. CDR3 length: 16 residues. Trimming cost V 0 bases and J 1 base, with 13 bases left between them.

The chain has TRBV21-1 and TRBJ2-5. The DNA matches TRBJ2-7 better at its end, which makes the J call doubtful. TRBV21-1 is given as a pseudogene. The CDR3 covers 10 residues. The CDR3 DNA follows: TGTGCCAGAAGGTCCTACGAGCAGTACTTC. Amino acid sequence: CARRSYEQYF.

V gene TRBV6-1 combines with J gene TRBJ2-2; D gene ambiguous. The CDR3 sequence is 14 residues long. V was trimmed by 6 bases and J by 0 bases, leaving 8 bases between them. Germline values: CDR1 MNHNS, CDR2 SASEGT. Written as DNA, the CDR3 is TGTGCCAGCAGGAGAGTAACGAACACCGGGGAGCTGTTTTTT. Its protein is CASRRVTNTGELFF.